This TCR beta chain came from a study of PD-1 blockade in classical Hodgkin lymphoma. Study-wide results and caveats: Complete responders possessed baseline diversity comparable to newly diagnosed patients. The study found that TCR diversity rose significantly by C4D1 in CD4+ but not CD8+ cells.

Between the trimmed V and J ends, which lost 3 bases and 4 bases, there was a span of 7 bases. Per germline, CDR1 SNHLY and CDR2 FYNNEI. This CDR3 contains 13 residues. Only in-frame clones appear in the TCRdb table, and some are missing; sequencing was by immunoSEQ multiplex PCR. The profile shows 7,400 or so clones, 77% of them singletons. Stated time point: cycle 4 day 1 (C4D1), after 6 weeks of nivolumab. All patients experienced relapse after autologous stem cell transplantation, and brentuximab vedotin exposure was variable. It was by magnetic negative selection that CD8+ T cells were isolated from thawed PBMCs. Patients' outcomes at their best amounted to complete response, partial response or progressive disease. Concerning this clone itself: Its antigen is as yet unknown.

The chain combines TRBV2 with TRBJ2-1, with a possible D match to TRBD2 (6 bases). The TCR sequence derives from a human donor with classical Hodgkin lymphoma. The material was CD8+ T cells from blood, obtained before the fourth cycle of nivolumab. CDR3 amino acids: CASSDGGYNEQFF. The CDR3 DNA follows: TGTGCCAGCAGTGACGGGGGTTACAATGAGCAGTTCTTC.